This T cell receptor (beta chain) was observed in a study of control samples from healthy donors and cancer patients. This CDR3 is built from 15 residues. The V end was cut by 0 bases, the J end by 0 bases, with 7 bases between. CDR1 and CDR2 from the germline V gene are LGHDT and YNNKEL (reference sequence). Assay: immunoSEQ multiplex PCR; the TCRdb copy retains only in-frame clones and omits some. The profile shows 150,000 to 200,000 clones, 91% of them singletons. Sequencing was carried out using blood. The rearrangement links TRBV3-1 (or the pseudogene TRBV3-2) to TRBJ2-3; D is ambiguous. This receptor was obtained from a woman aged 25-40 years in good health. The CDR3 sequence: CASSQEVTSTDTQYF. CDR3 in DNA: TGTGCCAGCAGCCAAGAAGTGACTAGCACAGATACGCAGTATTTT.